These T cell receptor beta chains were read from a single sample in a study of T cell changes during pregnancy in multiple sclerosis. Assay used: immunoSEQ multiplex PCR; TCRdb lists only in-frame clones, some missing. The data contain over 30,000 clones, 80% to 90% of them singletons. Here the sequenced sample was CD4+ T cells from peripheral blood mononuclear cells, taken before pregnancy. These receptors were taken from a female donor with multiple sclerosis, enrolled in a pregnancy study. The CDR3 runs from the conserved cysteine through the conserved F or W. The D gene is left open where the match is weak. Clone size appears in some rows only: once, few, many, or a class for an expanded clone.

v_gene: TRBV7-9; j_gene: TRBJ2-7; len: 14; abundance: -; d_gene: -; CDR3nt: TGTGCCAGCAGCCCACGTGGCGGCCCCTACGAGCAGTACTTC; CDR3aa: CASSPRGGPYEQYF
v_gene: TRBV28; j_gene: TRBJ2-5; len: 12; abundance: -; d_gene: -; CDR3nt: TGTGCCAGCGTAGATAGCGAGGAGACCCAGTACTTC; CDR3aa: CASVDSEETQYF
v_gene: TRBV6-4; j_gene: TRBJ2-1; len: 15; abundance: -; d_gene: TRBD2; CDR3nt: TGTGCCAGCAGTGAGGGGACTAGCGGGAGCACTGAGCAGTTCTTC; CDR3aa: CASSEGTSGSTEQFF
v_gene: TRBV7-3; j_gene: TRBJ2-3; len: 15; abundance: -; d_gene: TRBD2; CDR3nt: TGTGCCAGCAGCCTCCAGGCGGGAGTAACAGATACGCAGTATTTT; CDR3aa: CASSLQAGVTDTQYF
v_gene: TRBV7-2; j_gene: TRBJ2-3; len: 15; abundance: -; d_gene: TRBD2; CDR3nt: TGTGCCAGCAGCTTAGTTGCGGGGGGCACAGATACGCAGTATTTT; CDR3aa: CASSLVAGGTDTQYF
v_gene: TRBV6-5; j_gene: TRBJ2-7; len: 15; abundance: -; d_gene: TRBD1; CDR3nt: TGTGCCAGCAGTTTTTCCCAGGGGGAGCTCTACGAGCAGTACTTC; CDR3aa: CASSFSQGELYEQYF
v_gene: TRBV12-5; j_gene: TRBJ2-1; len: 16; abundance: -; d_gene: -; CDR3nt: TGTGCTAGTGGTTCCGGACTACCCGGGTTCTACAATGAGCAGTTCTTC; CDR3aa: CASGSGLPGFYNEQFF
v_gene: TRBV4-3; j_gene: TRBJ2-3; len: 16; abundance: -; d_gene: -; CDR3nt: TGCGCCAGCAGCCAATCCAGAACAGGGAAGACAGATACGCAGTATTTT; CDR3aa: CASSQSRTGKTDTQYF
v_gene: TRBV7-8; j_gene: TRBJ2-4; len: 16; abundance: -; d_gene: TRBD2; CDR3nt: TGTGCCAGCAGTAGTGAGGCTAGCGGGAGGGCTAACATTCAGTACTTC; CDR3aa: CASSSEASGRANIQYF
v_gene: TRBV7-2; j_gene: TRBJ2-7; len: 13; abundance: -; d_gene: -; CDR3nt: TGTGCCAGCAGCCCACGTTGGGAGCGCGAGCAGTACTTC; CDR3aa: CASSPRWEREQYF
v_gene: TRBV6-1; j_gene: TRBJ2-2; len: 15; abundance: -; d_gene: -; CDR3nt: TGTGCCAGCAGTGAAGGGCAGGGGGGCGCCGGGGAGCTGTTTTTT; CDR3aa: CASSEGQGGAGELFF
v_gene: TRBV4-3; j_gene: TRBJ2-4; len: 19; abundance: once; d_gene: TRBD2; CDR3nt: TGCGCCAGCAGCCAAGATACGGCGGGAGGGCCCTTAGGCAAAAACATTCAGTACTTC; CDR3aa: CASSQDTAGGPLGKNIQYF
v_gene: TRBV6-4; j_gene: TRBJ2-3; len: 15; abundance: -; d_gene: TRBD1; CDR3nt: TGTGCCAGCAGTGACTCGACAAGGGGGCAAGATACGCAGTATTTT; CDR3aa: CASSDSTRGQDTQYF
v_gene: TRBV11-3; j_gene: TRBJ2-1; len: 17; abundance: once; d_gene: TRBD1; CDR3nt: TGTGCCAGCAGCTCACCGACCGGGACAGGGGCCTACAATGAGCAGTTCTTC; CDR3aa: CASSSPTGTGAYNEQFF
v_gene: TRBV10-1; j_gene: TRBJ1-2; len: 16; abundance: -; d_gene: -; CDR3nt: TGCGCCAGCAGTGGGGTTATACCGGGACTCTTCCATGGCTACACCTTC; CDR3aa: CASSGVIPGLFHGYTF
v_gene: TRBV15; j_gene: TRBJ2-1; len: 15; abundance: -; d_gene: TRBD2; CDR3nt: TGTGCCACCAGCAGGGCCGGGACTAGCGGATATGAGCAGTTCTTC; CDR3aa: CATSRAGTSGYEQFF
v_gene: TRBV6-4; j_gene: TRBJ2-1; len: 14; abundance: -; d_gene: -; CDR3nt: TGTGCCACCTCTCAGGAAAGCTCCTACAATGAGCAGTTCTTC; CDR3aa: CATSQESSYNEQFF
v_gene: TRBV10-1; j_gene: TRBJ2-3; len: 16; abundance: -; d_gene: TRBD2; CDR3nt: TGCGCCAGCAGCGACGGACTAGCCGGAAGTACAGATACGCAGTATTTT; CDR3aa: CASSDGLAGSTDTQYF
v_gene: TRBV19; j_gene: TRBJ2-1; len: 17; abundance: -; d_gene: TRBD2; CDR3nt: TGTGCCAGTACCACTATGGGACTAGCACTTGGTGGGAATGAGCAGTTCTTC; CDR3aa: CASTTMGLALGGNEQFF
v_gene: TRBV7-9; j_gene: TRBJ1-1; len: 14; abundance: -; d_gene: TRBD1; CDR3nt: TGTGCCAGCAGCTTAGTGAGGGGGCACACTGAAGCTTTCTTT; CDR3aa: CASSLVRGHTEAFF
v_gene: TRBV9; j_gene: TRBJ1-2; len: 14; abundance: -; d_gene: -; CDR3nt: TGTGCCAGCAGCGTAGTCGGGGATAACTATGGCTACACCTTC; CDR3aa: CASSVVGDNYGYTF
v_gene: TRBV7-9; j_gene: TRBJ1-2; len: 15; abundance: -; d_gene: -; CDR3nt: TGTGCCAGCAGCTTAGTTGGGGCAGGAAACTATGGCTACACCTTC; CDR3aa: CASSLVGAGNYGYTF
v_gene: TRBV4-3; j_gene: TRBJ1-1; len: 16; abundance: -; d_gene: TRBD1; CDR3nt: TGCGCCAGCAGCCCAGGGGGACAGGGGATGAACACTGAAGCTTTCTTT; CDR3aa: CASSPGGQGMNTEAFF
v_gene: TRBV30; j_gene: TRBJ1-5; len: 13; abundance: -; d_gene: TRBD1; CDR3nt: TGTGCCTGGAAGGGGCAGGGGGCTCAGCCCCAGCATTTT; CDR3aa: CAWKGQGAQPQHF
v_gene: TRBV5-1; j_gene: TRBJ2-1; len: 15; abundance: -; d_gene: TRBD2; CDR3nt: TGCGCCAGCACCCAGCGGGAGGGCCCAAACAATGAGCAGTTCTTC; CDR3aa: CASTQREGPNNEQFF
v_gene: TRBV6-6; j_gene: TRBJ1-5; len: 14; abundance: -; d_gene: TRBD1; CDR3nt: TGTGCCAGCAGCGATCTCGACAGGGGCAAGCCCCAGCATTTT; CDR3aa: CASSDLDRGKPQHF
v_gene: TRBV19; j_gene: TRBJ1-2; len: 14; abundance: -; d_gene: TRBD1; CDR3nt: TGTGCCAGTAGTACGGACAGGGCAAACTATGGCTACACCTTC; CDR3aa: CASSTDRANYGYTF
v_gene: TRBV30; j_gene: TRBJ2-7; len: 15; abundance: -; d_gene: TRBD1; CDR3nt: TGTGCCTGGCATCCCGGGACAGGGGGTTACTACGAGCAGTACTTC; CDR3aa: CAWHPGTGGYYEQYF
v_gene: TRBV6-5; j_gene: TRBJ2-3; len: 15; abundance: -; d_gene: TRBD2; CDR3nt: TGTGCCAGCAGTTACCTCAGCGGGAGAACAGATACGCAGTATTTT; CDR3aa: CASSYLSGRTDTQYF
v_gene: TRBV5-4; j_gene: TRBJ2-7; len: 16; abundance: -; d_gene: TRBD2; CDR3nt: TGTGCCAGCACCCCCAACGGAGGCCTAGCGGGACAGGAGCAGTACTTC; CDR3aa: CASTPNGGLAGQEQYF
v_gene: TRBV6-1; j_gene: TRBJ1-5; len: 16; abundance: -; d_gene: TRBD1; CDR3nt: TGTGCCAGCAGTGAAACAGGGGGACAGGGGAATCAGCCCCAGCATTTT; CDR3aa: CASSETGGQGNQPQHF
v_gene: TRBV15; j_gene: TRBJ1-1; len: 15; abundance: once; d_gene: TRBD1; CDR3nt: TGTGCCACCAGCACCCGAATTACAGGGGGCACTGAAGCTTTCTTT; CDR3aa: CATSTRITGGTEAFF
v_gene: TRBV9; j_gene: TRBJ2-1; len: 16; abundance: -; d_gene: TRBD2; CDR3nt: TGTGCCAGCAGCGCAGGGACTAGCGGATTCTACAATGAGCAGTTCTTC; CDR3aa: CASSAGTSGFYNEQFF
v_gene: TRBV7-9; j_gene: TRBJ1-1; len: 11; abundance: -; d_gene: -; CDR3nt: TGTGCCAGCGATCGGGTGTCTGAAGCTTTCTTT; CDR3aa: CASDRVSEAFF
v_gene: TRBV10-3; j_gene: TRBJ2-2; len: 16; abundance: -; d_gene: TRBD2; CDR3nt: TGTGCCATCACCGGGACTAGCGGGACTAACACCGGGGAGCTGTTTTTT; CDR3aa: CAITGTSGTNTGELFF
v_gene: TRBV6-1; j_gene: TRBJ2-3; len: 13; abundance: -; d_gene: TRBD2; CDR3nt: TGTGCCAGCAGTGAAGAGCGGGGAAATACGCAGTATTTT; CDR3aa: CASSEERGNTQYF
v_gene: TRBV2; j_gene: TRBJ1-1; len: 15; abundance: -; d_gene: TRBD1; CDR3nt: TGTGCCAGCAGGGGAACCCTACAGGGGGCCACTGAAGCTTTCTTT; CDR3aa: CASRGTLQGATEAFF
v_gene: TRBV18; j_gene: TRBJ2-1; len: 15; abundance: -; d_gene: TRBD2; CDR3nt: TGTGCCAGCTCATCTTCGGGACTAGCGGGAGGCGAGCAGTTCTTC; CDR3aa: CASSSSGLAGGEQFF
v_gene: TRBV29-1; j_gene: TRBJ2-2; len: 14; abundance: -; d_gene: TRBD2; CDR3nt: TGCAGCGTTGATGGCGGGGGGCGGAACGGGGAGCTGTTTTTT; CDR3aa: CSVDGGGRNGELFF
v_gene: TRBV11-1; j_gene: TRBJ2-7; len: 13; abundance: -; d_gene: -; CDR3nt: TGTGCCAGCAGCTTTGTACAGGGATACGAGCAGTACTTC; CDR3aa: CASSFVQGYEQYF
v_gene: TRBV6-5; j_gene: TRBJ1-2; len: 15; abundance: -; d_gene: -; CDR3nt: TGTGCCAGCAGTTACTCATATGGGCAGGGCTTTGGCTACACCTTC; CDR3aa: CASSYSYGQGFGYTF
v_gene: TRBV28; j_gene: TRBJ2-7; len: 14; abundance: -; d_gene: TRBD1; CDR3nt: TGTGCCAGCAGTTTCTGGGCAGGGGGCGGCGAGCAGTACTTC; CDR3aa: CASSFWAGGGEQYF
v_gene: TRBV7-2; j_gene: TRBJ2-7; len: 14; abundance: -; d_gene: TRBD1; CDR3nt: TGTGCCAGCAGCTCCCGGACAGGGGCCTACGAGCAGTACTTC; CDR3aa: CASSSRTGAYEQYF
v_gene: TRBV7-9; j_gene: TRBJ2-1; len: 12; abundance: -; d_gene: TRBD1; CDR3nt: TGTGCCAGCAGCTTCCGACAGGGGGTGAATTTCTTC; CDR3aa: CASSFRQGVNFF
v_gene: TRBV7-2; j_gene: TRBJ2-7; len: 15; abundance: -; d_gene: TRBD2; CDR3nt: TGTGCCAGCAGCCCGGGGGGGTCAATGTCCCACGAGCAGTACTTC; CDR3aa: CASSPGGSMSHEQYF
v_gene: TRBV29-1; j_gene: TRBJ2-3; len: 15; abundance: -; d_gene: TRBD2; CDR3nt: TGCAGCGCAGAAGGGGGGACTAGCGCATCAGATACGCAGTATTTT; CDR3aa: CSAEGGTSASDTQYF
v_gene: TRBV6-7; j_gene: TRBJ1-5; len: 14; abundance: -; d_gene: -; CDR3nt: TGTGCCAGCACCGATCGGGATAGCAATCAGCCCCAGCATTTT; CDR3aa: CASTDRDSNQPQHF
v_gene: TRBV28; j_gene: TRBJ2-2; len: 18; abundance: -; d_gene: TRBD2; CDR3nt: TGTGCCAGCCGTAATTACCACCAGCGGGAGGTATTTTCCGGGGAGCTGTTTTTT; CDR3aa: CASRNYHQREVFSGELFF